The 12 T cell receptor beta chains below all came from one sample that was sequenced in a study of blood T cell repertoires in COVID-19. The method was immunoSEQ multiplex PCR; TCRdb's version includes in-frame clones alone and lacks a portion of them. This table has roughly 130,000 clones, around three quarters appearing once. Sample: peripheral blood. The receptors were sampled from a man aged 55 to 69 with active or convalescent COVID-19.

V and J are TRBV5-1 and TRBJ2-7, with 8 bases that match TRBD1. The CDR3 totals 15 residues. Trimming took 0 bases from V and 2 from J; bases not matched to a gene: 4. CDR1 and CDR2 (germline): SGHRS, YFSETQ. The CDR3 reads CASSLGGTGAYEQYF. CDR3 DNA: TGCGCCAGCAGCTTGGGGGGGACAGGAGCCTACGAGCAGTACTTC.

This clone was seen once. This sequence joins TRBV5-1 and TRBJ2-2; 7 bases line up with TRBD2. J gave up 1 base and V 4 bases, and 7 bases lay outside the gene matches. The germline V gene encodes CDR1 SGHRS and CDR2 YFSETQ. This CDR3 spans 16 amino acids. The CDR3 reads CASSQGASGNTGELFF. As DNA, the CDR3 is TGCGCCAGCAGCCAAGGGGCTAGCGGGAACACCGGGGAGCTGTTTTTT.

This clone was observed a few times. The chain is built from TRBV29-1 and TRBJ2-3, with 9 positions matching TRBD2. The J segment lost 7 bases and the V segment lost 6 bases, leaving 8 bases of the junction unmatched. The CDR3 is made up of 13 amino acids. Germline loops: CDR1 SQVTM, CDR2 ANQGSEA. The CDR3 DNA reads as TGCAGCGTCCTCTCTAGCGGGATGAATACGCAGTATTTT. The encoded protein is CSVLSSGMNTQYF.

CDR3 sequence (DNA): TGTGCCAGCAGTCGGACAGGGGGCGGAATGAACTATGGCTACACCTTC. This gives the protein CASSRTGGGMNYGYTF. V and J are TRBV6-6 and TRBJ1-2; 11 nucleotides line up with TRBD1. Germline V CDR1 and CDR2: MNHNY, SVGAGI (reference sequence). J gave up 2 bases and V 5 bases, and 7 bases lay outside the gene matches. The CDR3 spans 16 residues.

The CDR3 bases are TGTGCCAGCCGCCCTAGCGGGAGTTCCCCAGATACGCAGTATTTT. Translation gives CASRPSGSSPDTQYF. The genes are TRBV10-3 and TRBJ2-3; 10 bases match TRBD2. CDR1 and CDR2 from the germline V gene are ENHRY and SYGVKD. J was trimmed by 4 bases and V by 10 bases; bases with no gene match: 11. The CDR3 runs 15 residues.

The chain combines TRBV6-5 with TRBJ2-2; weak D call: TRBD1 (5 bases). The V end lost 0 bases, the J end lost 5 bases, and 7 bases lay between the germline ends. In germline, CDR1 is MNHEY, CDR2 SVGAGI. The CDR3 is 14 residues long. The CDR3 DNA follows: TGTGCCAGCAGTTACTCATCAGGGACCGGGGAGCTGTTTTTT. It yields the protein CASSYSSGTGELFF.

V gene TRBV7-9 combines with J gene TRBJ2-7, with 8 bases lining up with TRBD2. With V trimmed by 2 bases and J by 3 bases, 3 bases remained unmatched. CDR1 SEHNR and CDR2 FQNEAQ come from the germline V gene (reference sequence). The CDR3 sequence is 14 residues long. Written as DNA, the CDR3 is TGTGCCAGCAGCTTACAGGCGGGGGGCTACGAGCAGTACTTC. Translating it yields CASSLQAGGYEQYF. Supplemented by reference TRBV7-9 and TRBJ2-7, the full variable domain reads DTGVSQNPRHKITKRGQNVTFRCDPISEHNRLYWYRQTLGQGPEFLTYFQNEAQLEKSRLLSDRFSAERPKGSFSTLEIQRTEQGDSAMYLCASSLQAGGYEQYFGPGTRLTVT.

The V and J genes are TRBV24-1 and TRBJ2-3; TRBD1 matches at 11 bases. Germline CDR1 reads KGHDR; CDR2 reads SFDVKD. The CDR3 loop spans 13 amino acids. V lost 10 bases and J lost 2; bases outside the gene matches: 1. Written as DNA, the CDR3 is TGTGCCACGGGACAGGGGGTCACAGATACGCAGTATTTT. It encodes CATGQGVTDTQYF.

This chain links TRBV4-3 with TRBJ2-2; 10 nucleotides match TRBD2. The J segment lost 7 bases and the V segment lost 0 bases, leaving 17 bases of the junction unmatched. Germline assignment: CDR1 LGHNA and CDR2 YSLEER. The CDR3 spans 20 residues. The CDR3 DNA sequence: TGCGCCAGCAGCCAAGAACAGGGGGGCAGCGGGAGGGGTACGGTCGGGGAGCTGTTTTTT. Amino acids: CASSQEQGGSGRGTVGELFF.

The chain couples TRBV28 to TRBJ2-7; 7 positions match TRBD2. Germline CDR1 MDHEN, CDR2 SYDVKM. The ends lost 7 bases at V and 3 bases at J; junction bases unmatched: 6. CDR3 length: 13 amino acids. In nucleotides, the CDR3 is TGTGCCAGCATTAGCGGGCGACACTACGAGCAGTACTTC. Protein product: CASISGRHYEQYF.

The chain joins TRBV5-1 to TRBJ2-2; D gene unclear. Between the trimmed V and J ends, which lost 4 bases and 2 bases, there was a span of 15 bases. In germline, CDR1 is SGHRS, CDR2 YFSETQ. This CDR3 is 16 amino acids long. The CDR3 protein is CASSGGFWANTGELFF. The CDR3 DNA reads TGCGCCAGCAGCGGTGGTTTCTGGGCTAACACCGGGGAGCTGTTTTTT.

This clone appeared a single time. In DNA form, the CDR3 reads TGTGCCAGCAGCCGCGAGGGGCAGGGGGATCAGCCCCAGCATTTT. Amino acid sequence: CASSREGQGDQPQHF. The chain links TRBV7-2 to TRBJ1-5; TRBD1 agrees at 7 bases. The germline V gene encodes CDR1 SGHTA and CDR2 FQGNSA. J gave up 5 bases and V 5 bases, and 9 bases lay outside the gene matches. This CDR3 has 15 amino acids. The variable domain in full, completed from reference TRBV7-2 and TRBJ1-5, reads GAGVSQSPSNKVTEKGKDVELRCDPISGHTALYWYRQSLGQGLEFLIYFQGNSAPDKSGLPSDRFSAERTGGSVSTLTIQRTQQEDSAVYLCASSREGQGDQPQHFGDGTRLSIL.